The 14 T cell receptor beta chains below all came from one sample that was sequenced in a study of blood T cell repertoires in COVID-19. Method: immunoSEQ multiplex PCR; TCRdb's copy keeps in-frame clones and lacks some. Among 70,000 to 95,000 clones listed, roughly 80% were seen once. The sample taken for sequencing was peripheral blood. These TCRs come from a middle-aged woman with active or convalescent COVID-19.

This sequence joins TRBV3-1 (or the pseudogene TRBV3-2) and TRBJ1-5, with 7 bases aligning to TRBD1. CDR1 LGHDT and CDR2 YNNKEL come from the germline V gene (reference sequence). After removal of 1 base from V and 6 bases from J, the junction contained 12 bases not matched to a gene. The CDR3 runs to 17 residues. CDR3 in amino acids: CASSQACDRDGGQPQHF. The CDR3 bases are TGTGCCAGCAGCCAAGCCTGTGACAGGGACGGAGGTCAGCCCCAGCATTTT.

The chain has TRBV5-8 and TRBJ1-1; 11 bases match TRBD1. Looked up from germline, CDR1 is SGHTS and CDR2 is YDEGEE. J was trimmed by 11 bases and V by 3 bases; bases with no gene match: 6. The CDR3 length is 13 residues. CDR3 loop: CASSWTGGVNAFF. Here the CDR3 DNA reads TGTGCCAGCAGCTGGACAGGGGGCGTGAATGCTTTCTTT.

The chain is built from TRBV28 and TRBJ2-1; tentative D call: TRBD1 (5 bases). Germline CDR1 reads MDHEN; CDR2 reads SYDVKM. The CDR3 spans 13 residues. Trimming removed 5 bases from V and 7 bases from J, with 12 bases in between. CDR3 sequence reads: CASSTLSGNEQFF. CDR3 DNA: TGTGCCAGCAGTACCCTTTCAGGGAATGAGCAGTTCTTC.

The chain uses TRBV20-1 and TRBJ1-2; 10 positions agree with TRBD1. Unmatched junction bases numbered 10, after V lost 3 bases and J lost 0 bases. In germline, CDR1 is DFQATT, CDR2 SNEGSKA (reference sequence). The CDR3 consists of 17 residues. CDR3 in amino acids: CSASSPGQGFANYGYTF. The CDR3 region has the DNA TGCAGTGCTAGTAGTCCGGGACAGGGGTTCGCTAACTATGGCTACACCTTC.

The rearrangement links TRBV2 to TRBJ2-7, with TRBD1 matching 10 bases. The CDR3 loop spans 13 amino acids. V shed 9 bases and J 2 bases; nucleotides not matched to a gene: 4. In germline, CDR1 is SNHLY, CDR2 FYNNEI. The CDR3 DNA follows: TGTGCCAGGGGAGACAGGGGGCCCTACGAGCAGTACTTC. The encoded protein is CARGDRGPYEQYF.

This clone appeared once. V usage is TRBV2 and J usage is TRBJ1-2; 11 nucleotides match TRBD1. CDR1 is SNHLY, CDR2 FYNNEI, per germline. The V gene end was trimmed by 8 bases and the J gene end by 4 bases; junction bases not matched to a gene: 6. CDR3 length: 14 amino acids. Written as DNA, the CDR3 is TGTGCCAGCGGACAGGGGGCCGGGAGCTATGGCTACACCTTC. Its protein product is CASGQGAGSYGYTF.

The chain is built from TRBV11-3 and TRBJ2-2; D remains unclear. V was pared by 2 bases and J by 6 bases, with 4 bases between. CDR1 and CDR2 from the germline V gene are SGHNT and YENEEA. The CDR3 is 12 residues long. The CDR3 spells CASSLSSGELFF. DNA of the CDR3: TGTGCCAGCAGCTTAAGCTCCGGGGAGCTGTTTTTT. Variable domain in full (rest from reference TRBV11-3 and TRBJ2-2): EAGVVQSPRYKIIEKKQPVAFWCNPISGHNTLYWYLQNLGQGPELLIRYENEEAVDDSQLPKDRFSAERLKGVDSTLKIQPAELGDSAVYLCASSLSSGELFFGEGSRLTVL.

The gene calls are TRBV21-1 and TRBJ1-6. TRBV21-1 is an annotated pseudogene. The CDR3 is 18 amino acids. The CDR3 spells CASSKGVATGREGSPLHF. CDR3 nucleotides: TGTGCCAGCAGCAAAGGGGTGGCCACGGGAAGGGAGGGTTCACCCCTCCACTTT.

This sequence joins TRBV4-3 and TRBJ1-4, with a weak D call TRBD1 (5 bases). CDR3 length: 16 residues. CDR1 LGHNA and CDR2 YSLEER come from the germline V gene. Trimming pared 0 bases from V and 7 bases from J, leaving 15 bases between. This CDR3 is CASSQDRGGAAEKLFF. The CDR3 region has the DNA TGCGCCAGCAGCCAAGATCGGGGAGGGGCTGCTGAAAAACTGTTTTTT.

The chain carries TRBV10-3 and TRBJ1-3; D is perhaps TRBD1 (5 bases). The CDR3 consists of 14 residues. Trimming left V 6 bases short and J 0 bases short, with 9 bases between. Per germline, CDR1 ENHRY and CDR2 SYGVKD. CDR3 region: CAIREQASGNTIYF. The CDR3 DNA reads as TGTGCCATCAGGGAACAGGCCTCTGGAAACACCATATATTTT.

This clone appeared a few times. The CDR3 protein is CASSWGLADNTGELFF. The CDR3 DNA follows: TGCGCCAGCAGCTGGGGACTAGCGGACAACACCGGGGAGCTGTTTTTT. V is TRBV5-1 and J is TRBJ2-2, with 11 bases identical to TRBD2. The CDR3 loop spans 16 amino acids. The ends lost 3 bases at V and 2 bases at J; junction bases unmatched: 3. Per the germline V gene, CDR1 is SGHRS and CDR2 is YFSETQ.

The chain carries TRBV7-8 and TRBJ1-3; D is undetermined. The CDR3 is 16 residues long. V lost 1 base, J lost 5 bases, and 15 bases lay in between. CDR1 is SGHVS and CDR2 is FQNEAQ in the germline V gene. In DNA, the CDR3 is TGTGCCAGCAGCTTAGGGTCGGGAGAAATTAGAAACACCATATATTTT. Encoded protein: CASSLGSGEIRNTIYF.

This clone was counted a single time. The chain combines TRBV30 with TRBJ2-5; 10 bases align to TRBD2. The J segment lost 5 bases and the V segment lost 8 bases, leaving 11 bases of the junction unmatched. CDR3 size: 14 residues. Germline CDR1 is GTSNPN and CDR2 is SVGIG (reference sequence). The CDR3 DNA reads as TGTGCCGCCACTAAGCGGGGGGGCCGTGAGACCCAGTACTTC. It encodes CAATKRGGRETQYF.

The chain couples TRBV28 to TRBJ1-5; D is ambiguous. Germline lookup yields CDR1 MDHEN and CDR2 SYDVKM. This CDR3 has 16 amino acids. Trimming cost V 2 bases and J 0 bases, with 11 bases left between them. The CDR3 region is CASSLRSGDSNQPQHF. CDR3 coding DNA: TGTGCCAGCAGTTTACGATCGGGAGATAGCAATCAGCCCCAGCATTTT.